This entry lists 10 T cell receptor beta chains sequenced from one sample in a study of CD8+ T cells in alopecia areata. RNA was isolated and reverse transcribed to cDNA, the sequencing template. Assay: immunoSEQ multiplex PCR; the TCRdb copy retains only in-frame clones and omits some. The profile covers about 250,000 clones, with about 62% appearing a single time and 0.93% taken by the ten largest. The sample's treatment: oral pan-JAK inhibitor, 5-10 mg twice daily. The sample here was CD4+ T cells sorted from blood, taken around week 53, from a patient treated with tofacitinib. The receptors come from a human donor with alopecia areata.

Only a few counts were recorded for this clone. The V gene is TRBV10-2, the J gene TRBJ2-2, with 8 positions matching TRBD2. Germline CDR1 and CDR2: WSHSY and SAAADI. The CDR3 spans 16 residues. Trimming cost V 10 bases and J 2 bases; bases outside gene matches: 12. The CDR3 here is CATDFGSGVNTGELFF. In DNA form, the CDR3 reads TGCGCCACAGACTTTGGTAGCGGGGTCAACACCGGGGAGCTGTTTTTT.

The rearrangement links TRBV27 to TRBJ1-1; D might be TRBD1 (6 bases). The germline V and J ends were trimmed by 3 bases and 0 bases, with 8 bases remaining between them. The CDR3 spans 14 residues. CDR1 is MNHEY and CDR2 is SMNVEV in the germline V gene (reference sequence). The DNA of the CDR3 is TGTGCCAGCAGTTTGTACAGGGTGAACACTGAAGCTTTCTTT. Its translation: CASSLYRVNTEAFF.

Concerning this clone itself: Other DNA sequences in the sample encode the same CDR3. The V and J genes are TRBV29-1 and TRBJ2-2; no firm D call. From germline, CDR1 is SQVTM and CDR2 ANQGSEA. CDR3 length: 11 residues. With 2 bases removed from V and 4 bases from J, the gap between germline ends came to 2 bases. Here the CDR3 reads CSVESTGELFF. The CDR3 DNA sequence: TGCAGCGTTGAAAGCACCGGGGAGCTGTTTTTT.

This chain links TRBV5-4 with TRBJ1-2; D unclear. From germline, CDR1 is SGHNT and CDR2 YYREEE (reference sequence). Trimming left V 0 bases short and J 3 bases short, with 6 bases between. The CDR3 is made up of 13 amino acids. CDR3: CASSLGQDYGYTF. The CDR3 DNA sequence: TGTGCCAGCAGCTTGGGGCAGGACTATGGCTACACCTTC.

V gene TRBV29-1 combines with J gene TRBJ1-5; 7 nucleotides align to TRBD1. CDR1 and CDR2 from the germline V gene are SQVTM and ANQGSEA. The junction had 2 bases not matched to a gene; V was cut back by 2 bases and J by 7 bases. The CDR3 is made up of 12 amino acids. The CDR3, as DNA: TGCAGCGTTGAAACAGGGGACCAGCCCCAGCATTTT. This translates into CSVETGDQPQHF. Drawing the rest from reference TRBV29-1 and TRBJ1-5, the complete variable domain is SAVISQKPSRDICQRGTSLTIQCQVDSQVTMMFWYRQQPGQSLTLIATANQGSEATYESGFVIDKFPISRPNLTFSTLTVSNMSPEDSSIYLCSVETGDQPQHFGDGTRLSIL.

This rearrangement joins TRBV19 to TRBJ2-3; D might be TRBD1 (5 bases). Germline V lookup: CDR1 LNHDA, CDR2 SQIVND (reference sequence). V was shortened by 5 bases and J by 0 bases, with 9 bases between the two germline ends. This CDR3 comprises 14 residues. CDR3 coding DNA: TGTGCCAGTAGTTTAGGGGAAAGCACAGATACGCAGTATTTT. This sequence encodes CASSLGESTDTQYF.

This chain joins TRBV4-1 and TRBJ1-1; D gene unclear. V shed 0 bases and J shed 6 bases, with 14 bases lying between them. The CDR3 extends over 15 amino acids. CDR1 is MGHRA and CDR2 is YSYEKL in the germline V gene. CDR3 sequence reads: CASSQELSSYAEAFF. DNA of the CDR3: TGCGCCAGCAGCCAAGAACTGTCGTCTTACGCTGAAGCTTTCTTT.

This clone appeared once. The V gene is TRBV20-1, the J gene TRBJ1-2; weak D call: TRBD1 (5 bases). Trimming took 6 bases from V and 4 from J, leaving 9 bases between them. CDR1 and CDR2 from the germline V gene are DFQATT and SNEGSKA (reference sequence). The CDR3 loop spans 11 amino acids. The CDR3 reads CSAGDVYGYTF. CDR3 sequence (DNA): TGCAGTGCCGGGGACGTCTATGGCTACACCTTC.

CDR3 bases: TGCAGCGTTTTTCCCGGGGGTGATCAGCCCCAGCATTTT. This gives the protein CSVFPGGDQPQHF. The chain recombines TRBV29-1 with TRBJ1-5, with a tentative D call TRBD1 (5 bases). From germline, CDR1 is SQVTM and CDR2 ANQGSEA. Trimming removed 5 bases from V and 5 bases from J, with 13 bases in between. The CDR3 is 13 amino acids.

This chain links TRBV30 with TRBJ1-2; tentative D call: TRBD1 (5 bases). The germline CDR1 and CDR2 sequences are GTSNPN and SVGIG (reference sequence). This CDR3 comprises 14 residues. V was trimmed by 0 bases and J by 7 bases, leaving 15 bases between them. The CDR3 DNA follows: TGTGCCTGGAGTGTAGCCATCCCGAGGGGTGGCTACACCTTC. Amino acid sequence: CAWSVAIPRGGYTF.